What follows is one TCR beta chain and its context. TCRB transcripts that were expressed got sequenced, as all of the isolated RNA had been reverse transcribed. Data came from immunoSEQ multiplex PCR; TCRdb stores just in-frame clones and leaves some out. The table lists hundreds of thousands of clones, about 17% of them singletons, with about 0.02% in the top ten. The record originates from a study of beta chain features in type 1 diabetes. CDR1 and CDR2 (germline): MDHEN, SYDVKM. This CDR3 is built from 19 residues. Trimming cost V 2 bases and J 0 bases; bases outside gene matches: 9. V and J are TRBV28 and TRBJ2-1, with TRBD2 matching 11 bases. The clonotype was recovered from a woman aged 18-29 years in good health. The sequenced sample was naive CD4+ T cells from blood. Here the CDR3 DNA reads TGTGCCAGCAGTTTAGTGGCTAGCGGGAGGATTATCTCCTACAATGAGCAGTTCTTC. This translates into CASSLVASGRIISYNEQFF.